This T cell receptor (beta chain) was identified during a study of cytomegalovirus exposure and HLA in healthy donors. The protocol was immunoSEQ multiplex PCR, while the TCRdb copy is restricted to in-frame clones and leaves out a portion. The sample shows approximately 170,000 clones, 85% of them seen only once. General study points: Reportedly, cytomegalovirus status was diagnosed with high sensitivity and specificity. The study put 160 or so TCR beta chains on its list as cytomegalovirus-associated.

As to this clone: Its antigen is not identified.

Unmatched junction bases numbered 4, after V lost 4 bases and J lost 0 bases. The germline CDR1 and CDR2 sequences are SGHDT and YYEEEE. The CDR3 covers 17 residues. V gene TRBV5-6 combines with J gene TRBJ2-1; TRBD2 matches 13 bases. The sequencing input was PBMCs. The origin of this receptor is a man aged 18 to 30 in good health and CMV-seropositive. The CDR3 nucleotides read TGTGCCAGCAGCCGACTAGCGGGGGGCGTCTCCTACAATGAGCAGTTCTTC. Protein sequence: CASSRLAGGVSYNEQFF.